This is a list of T cell receptor beta chains from one sample in a study of blood T cell repertoires in COVID-19. Libraries were prepared by immunoSEQ multiplex PCR; TCRdb keeps only in-frame clonotypes and omits some of them. The sample contains some 100,000 clones, around four fifths of which appear only once. Sequencing was carried out using peripheral blood. The source is an older man with active or convalescent COVID-19. Each CDR3 is given with its conserved first and last residue. The order of the fields is clone size, J gene, V gene, CDR3 length, D gene, CDR3 protein, CDR3 DNA. The D gene is left open where the match is weak. Some rows have no size entry. The others give once, few or many, or a class for an expanded clone.

>.|TRBJ1-1|TRBV30|11|.
CAWRSGPEAFF
TGTGCCTGGCGGTCAGGGCCCGAGGCTTTCTTT
>.|TRBJ1-5|TRBV5-6|14|.
CASNNFQVNQPQHF
TGTGCCAGCAACAACTTTCAGGTTAATCAGCCCCAGCATTTT
>.|TRBJ1-2|TRBV4-1|14|TRBD1
CASSPTGVLYGYTF
TGCGCCAGCAGCCCAACAGGGGTTCTCTATGGCTACACCTTC
>few|TRBJ1-1|TRBV9|14|.
CASSARQMNTEAFF
TGTGCCAGCAGCGCCCGACAGATGAACACTGAAGCTTTCTTT
>.|TRBJ2-5|TRBV3-1/TRBV3-2|15|.
CASSQEIVEEETQYF
TGTGCCAGCAGCCAAGAAATTGTCGAGGAGGAGACCCAGTACTTC
>few|TRBJ2-7|TRBV6-5|14|TRBD2
CASTLAEYSYEQYF
TGTGCCAGCACCCTAGCGGAATACTCCTACGAGCAGTACTTC
>.|TRBJ2-7|TRBV30|14|TRBD2
CAWNKAGGPYEQYF
TGTGCCTGGAATAAAGCGGGAGGACCCTACGAGCAGTACTTC
>.|TRBJ2-1|TRBV7-2|16|TRBD2
CASSYLGLAGGVGQFF
TGTGCCAGCAGCTACTTAGGACTAGCGGGGGGGGTAGGGCAGTTCTTC
>.|TRBJ2-7|TRBV27|13|.
CASSFRGAYEQYF
TGTGCCAGCAGTTTCAGGGGGGCCTACGAGCAGTACTTC
>.|TRBJ2-7|TRBV4-1|15|.
CASSQELSPSYEQYF
TGCGCCAGCAGCCAAGAATTGAGCCCGTCCTACGAGCAGTACTTC
>.|TRBJ2-7|TRBV6-5|16|.
CASSYSNRQTPYEQYF
TGTGCCAGCAGTTACTCGAACAGACAGACACCCTACGAGCAGTACTTC
>.|TRBJ1-5|TRBV19|15|.
CASSIPGPSNQPQHF
TGTGCCAGTAGTATCCCAGGGCCTAGCAATCAGCCCCAGCATTTT
>.|TRBJ1-3|TRBV9|14|TRBD1
CASSAWDSGNTIYF
TGTGCCAGCAGCGCTTGGGACAGTGGAAACACCATATATTTT
>.|TRBJ2-1|TRBV30|17|TRBD2
CAWSVPRGSGSYNEQFF
TGTGCCTGGAGTGTACCCCGCGGGAGTGGATCCTACAATGAGCAGTTCTTC
>.|TRBJ2-1|TRBV30|12|.
CAGFPPGSEQFF
TGTGCCGGCTTCCCCCCTGGGAGTGAGCAGTTCTTC
>.|TRBJ2-5|TRBV27|15|.
CASSLPRPQRETQYF
TGTGCCAGCAGTTTACCGCGGCCCCAGAGGGAGACCCAGTACTTC
>.|TRBJ2-2|TRBV5-5|15|TRBD1
CASSSSTGGTGELFF
TGTGCCAGCAGCTCGTCGACAGGGGGCACCGGGGAGCTGTTTTTT
>.|TRBJ1-1|TRBV27|15|TRBD1
CASSPLDRVNTEAFF
TGTGCCAGCAGTCCCCTCGACAGGGTGAACACTGAAGCTTTCTTT
>many|TRBJ1-6|TRBV4-1|17|TRBD1
CASSQDRARGQGSPLHF
TGCGCCAGCAGCCAAGATCGAGCCAGGGGGCAAGGTTCACCCCTCCACTTT
>many|TRBJ2-5|TRBV15|17|TRBD1
CATSSGTGSSSGKTQYF
TGTGCCACCAGCAGTGGGACAGGGAGCTCCTCGGGAAAGACCCAGTACTTC
>.|TRBJ2-2|TRBV25-1|16|TRBD1
CASSATGQWGTGELFF
TGTGCCAGCAGTGCTACGGGACAGTGGGGGACCGGGGAGCTGTTTTTT
>.|TRBJ2-7|TRBV24-1|15|TRBD2
CATSDLRTGGNEQYF
TGTGCCACCAGTGATTTGCGTACGGGGGGAAACGAGCAGTACTTC
>.|TRBJ1-2|TRBV19|14|TRBD1
CASSIGGGDPPLTF
TGTGCCAGTAGTATCGGAGGGGGCGATCCCCCGCTCACCTTC
>.|TRBJ1-1|TRBV9|13|TRBD1
CASSARDSTEAFF
TGTGCCAGCAGCGCCCGGGACAGCACTGAAGCTTTCTTT
>.|TRBJ2-7|TRBV24-1|16|TRBD1
CATSAPAGTGLYEQYF
TGTGCCACCAGTGCCCCTGCCGGGACAGGCCTCTACGAGCAGTACTTC
>.|TRBJ2-7|TRBV10-3|14|.
CAIGEGVTPYEQYF
TGTGCCATCGGAGAGGGAGTCACCCCCTACGAGCAGTACTTC
>once|TRBJ1-2|TRBV7-2|16|TRBD1
CASRPPGTGIDYGYTF
TGTGCCAGCAGACCACCCGGGACAGGGATCGACTATGGCTACACCTTC
>few|TRBJ1-3|TRBV4-2|17|.
CASSQEGTGASGNTIYF
TGTGCCAGCAGCCAAGAAGGAACAGGAGCCTCTGGAAACACCATATATTTT
>.|TRBJ1-3|TRBV4-1|17|.
CASSQDPTARSGNTIYF
TGCGCCAGCAGCCAAGATCCCACAGCCCGCTCTGGAAACACCATATATTTT
>.|TRBJ1-2|TRBV28|16|.
CASSGGGQLYFYGYTF
TGTGCCAGCAGTGGGGGCGGCCAACTATATTTCTATGGCTACACCTTC
>.|TRBJ1-6|TRBV14|14|.
CASSAGLEPSPLHF
TGTGCCAGCAGCGCCGGACTCGAGCCTTCACCCCTCCACTTT
>.|TRBJ1-1|TRBV25-1|15|.
CASSDPQTGNTEAFF
TGTGCCAGCAGTGATCCCCAGACGGGGAACACTGAAGCTTTCTTT
>.|TRBJ1-6|TRBV6-5|16|TRBD1
CASSYYRDRAASPLHF
TGTGCCAGCAGTTACTACCGGGACAGGGCTGCTTCACCCCTCCACTTT
>once|TRBJ1-2|TRBV11-2|11|.
CASRDTVGYTF
TGTGCCAGCCGGGACACAGTGGGCTACACCTTC
>.|TRBJ2-1|TRBV18|15|TRBD2
CASSPLSGTYNEQFF
TGTGCCAGCTCACCGCTGAGCGGGACTTACAATGAGCAGTTCTTC
>once|TRBJ1-4|TRBV6-5|14|.
CASYSARAHEKLFF
TGTGCCAGCTATTCCGCCAGGGCCCATGAAAAACTGTTTTTT
>.|TRBJ2-1|TRBV27|15|TRBD1
CASSWGTGDNNEQFF
TGTGCCAGCAGTTGGGGGACAGGAGACAACAATGAGCAGTTCTTC
>.|TRBJ2-1|TRBV19|15|TRBD2
CASSLRGTSGEEQFF
TGTGCCAGTAGCTTACGGGGGACTAGCGGGGAAGAGCAGTTCTTC
>.|TRBJ2-7|TRBV19|16|TRBD1
CASSIGEQGAVYEQYF
TGTGCCAGTAGTATAGGGGAACAGGGGGCTGTCTACGAGCAGTACTTC
>.|TRBJ2-3|TRBV4-3|19|TRBD2
CASSQDSSLAGDSTDTQYF
TGCGCCAGCAGCCAGGACTCTTCACTAGCGGGAGATAGCACAGATACGCAGTATTTT
>.|TRBJ2-1|TRBV5-1|15|.
CASSLLETVYNEQFF
TGCGCCAGCAGCTTGTTGGAGACAGTCTACAATGAGCAGTTCTTC
>.|TRBJ2-7|TRBV7-2|14|.
CASSASTGRNEQYF
TGTGCCAGCAGCGCCTCGACAGGGAGGAACGAGCAGTACTTC
>few|TRBJ1-5|TRBV6-2/TRBV6-3|13|.
CASSWGLNQPQHF
TGTGCCAGCAGTTGGGGGCTCAATCAGCCCCAGCATTTT
>.|TRBJ1-5|TRBV6-5|13|TRBD1
CASSYQTGRPQHF
TGTGCCAGCAGTTACCAGACAGGGAGGCCCCAGCATTTT
>.|TRBJ1-2|TRBV9|16|.
CASSEGVTGDNYGYTF
TGTGCCAGCAGCGAGGGGGTGACAGGTGATAATTATGGCTACACCTTC
>.|TRBJ2-1|TRBV11-2|16|TRBD1
CASSEQGASSYNEQFF
TGTGCCAGCAGCGAACAGGGGGCGAGCTCCTACAATGAGCAGTTCTTC
>few|TRBJ2-7|TRBV13|15|TRBD2
CASSQGLAGGYEQYF
TGTGCCAGCAGCCAGGGACTAGCGGGGGGATACGAGCAGTACTTC